A single sample gave rise to the 22 T cell receptor beta chains below, sequenced in a study of blood T cells in healthy people across ages. Then a second PCR, running about 6 to 12 cycles, was carried out with a sample-barcoded 5' primer and a J-beta primer mix. MiXCR, applied by TCRdb to the 5' RACE reads, yields one record per CDR3 protein. The sample contains 1.5 million or so distinct CDR3 sequences, under 55% of which appear only once. The sample taken for sequencing was blood. All receptors derive from a woman aged 18-30 years in good health.

The V gene is TRBV30, the J gene TRBJ2-1; the D call may be TRBD1 or TRBD2 (5 bases each). This CDR3 is built from 14 residues. Germline V CDR1 and CDR2: GTSNPN, SVGIG (reference sequence). Trimming removed 6 bases at V and 0 bases at J, with 12 bases between. The CDR3 reads CACLGDASYNEQFF. CDR3 in DNA: TGTGCCTGTTTGGGGGATGCCTCCTACAATGAGCAGTTCTTC.

This chain uses TRBV7-9 with TRBJ1-1, with D tentatively TRBD1 (5 bases). Trimming removed 7 bases at V and 0 bases at J, with 12 bases between. The CDR3 sequence is 14 residues long. Germline lookup yields CDR1 SEHNR and CDR2 FQNEAQ (reference sequence). Here the CDR3 reads CASNSRGVNTEAFF. CDR3 DNA sequence: TGTGCCAGCAACAGCCGGGGGGTGAACACTGAAGCTTTCTTT. The full variable domain, its missing parts supplied by reference TRBV7-9 and TRBJ1-1, is DTGVSQNPRHKITKRGQNVTFRCDPISEHNRLYWYRQTLGQGPEFLTYFQNEAQLEKSRLLSDRFSAERPKGSFSTLEIQRTEQGDSAMYLCASNSRGVNTEAFFGQGTRLTVV.

In its sample, this clonotype was seen a few times. The chain recombines TRBV29-1 with TRBJ2-7; 12 positions agree with TRBD2. Germline CDR1 is SQVTM and CDR2 is ANQGSEA. V lost 4 bases and J lost 3; bases outside the gene matches: 4. The CDR3 totals 14 residues. In DNA, the CDR3 is TGCAGCGTTGTGAGACTAGCGGGGGTCTACGAGCAGTACTTC. This sequence encodes CSVVRLAGVYEQYF.

This clonotype was counted a few times. The chain couples TRBV7-2 to TRBJ1-3; D is ambiguous. Germline V gene lookup returns CDR1 SGHTA and CDR2 FQGNSA. V lost 1 base to trimming and J lost 0 bases, with 7 bases between them. This CDR3 region has 15 residues. The CDR3 spells CASSLGGSSGNTIYF. Written as DNA, the CDR3 is TGTGCCAGCAGCTTAGGAGGCAGCTCTGGAAACACCATATATTTT.

The V gene is TRBV20-1, the J gene TRBJ2-7, with 10 positions matching TRBD1. CDR1 is DFQATT and CDR2 is SNEGSKA in the germline V gene (reference sequence). The trim removed 6 bases at V and 0 bases at J, leaving 5 bases unmatched. CDR3 length: 14 amino acids. This CDR3 reads CSAPDRGSSYEQYF. For the CDR3, the DNA is TGCAGTGCACCGGACAGGGGGAGCTCCTACGAGCAGTACTTC.

This clonotype was recorded once. V and J are TRBV3-1 and TRBJ1-1; D is ambiguous. Germline V lookup: CDR1 LGHDT, CDR2 YNNKEL (reference sequence). This CDR3 comprises 15 residues. Trimming took 4 bases from V and 0 from J, leaving 12 bases between them. The CDR3 region is CASSPLPTLNTEAFF. In nucleotides, the CDR3 is TGTGCCAGCAGCCCGCTTCCGACACTGAACACTGAAGCTTTCTTT.

The rearrangement uses TRBV7-2 and TRBJ2-2; 7 bases are shared with TRBD1. Per germline, CDR1 SGHTA and CDR2 FQGNSA. This CDR3 region has 16 residues. Trimming cost V 2 bases and J 0 bases; bases outside gene matches: 3. CDR3 sequence reads: CASSLPGTANTGELFF. CDR3 coding DNA: TGTGCCAGCAGCTTACCCGGGACAGCGAACACCGGGGAGCTGTTTTTT. The full variable domain, with the rest looked up from reference TRBV7-2 and TRBJ2-2, is GAGVSQSPSNKVTEKGKDVELRCDPISGHTALYWYRQSLGQGLEFLIYFQGNSAPDKSGLPSDRFSAERTGGSVSTLTIQRTQQEDSAVYLCASSLPGTANTGELFFGEGSRLTVL.

The V gene is TRBV6-2 or TRBV6-3, the J gene TRBJ2-2; TRBD1 agrees at 9 bases. V lost 7 bases, J lost 4 bases, and 10 bases stayed unmatched. The CDR3 contains 16 residues. Germline CDR1 is MNHEY and CDR2 is SVGEGT. CDR3 region: CASNYRTGDLTGELFF. CDR3 nucleotides: TGTGCCAGCAACTATCGGACAGGGGACCTCACCGGGGAGCTGTTTTTT.

This clonotype showed up just a few times. The V and J genes are TRBV20-1 and TRBJ2-5; TRBD2 aligns across 9 bases. The V gene end was trimmed by 2 bases and the J gene end by 2 bases; junction bases not matched to a gene: 3. The V gene's germline CDR1 is DFQATT and CDR2 SNEGSKA (reference sequence). CDR3 size: 14 residues. In DNA, the CDR3 is TGCAGTGCTAGACCTAGCGGGGTGCAAGAGACCCAGTACTTC. It yields the protein CSARPSGVQETQYF.

This clonotype has a single count. This chain links TRBV28 with TRBJ1-2; D may be TRBD1 (6 bases). The V gene's germline CDR1 is MDHEN and CDR2 SYDVKM. The V end was cut by 10 bases, the J end by 3 bases, with 18 bases between. The CDR3 is 14 residues long. The CDR3 region has the DNA TGTGCCACCTCCCTACAGGGACATCACTATGGCTACACCTTC. This gives the protein CATSLQGHHYGYTF.

This clonotype has only a few counts. This chain links TRBV19 with TRBJ1-2; D uncertain. The CDR3 length is 15 residues. V gave up 7 bases and J gave up 0 bases, with 15 bases separating them. Germline CDR1 reads LNHDA; CDR2 reads SQIVND (reference sequence). CDR3 in amino acids: CASTLDPGANYGYTF. The CDR3 nucleotides are TGTGCCAGTACCCTCGATCCGGGAGCTAACTATGGCTACACCTTC.

This clonotype appeared many times. This sequence joins TRBV13 and TRBJ2-1, with 9 positions matching TRBD2. The CDR3 covers 16 residues. With V trimmed by 5 bases and J by 3 bases, 8 bases remained unmatched. CDR1 is PRHDT and CDR2 is FYEKMQ in the germline V gene (reference sequence). CDR3 sequence reads: CASSTQTSGGYNEQFF. CDR3 in DNA: TGTGCCAGCAGCACACAGACTAGCGGAGGCTACAATGAGCAGTTCTTC.

The CDR3 DNA reads TGTGCCAGCAGTCCCCACAGGGGTAGCTCCTACAATGAGCAGTTCTTC. Amino acid sequence: CASSPHRGSSYNEQFF. The chain combines TRBV12-3 or TRBV12-4 with TRBJ2-1, with 7 positions matching TRBD1. V shed 5 bases, J shed 0 bases, and the junction held 7 bases outside the gene matches. This CDR3 contains 16 residues.

Points on this clonotype: One end of the junction varies from germline; a read error may be responsible. The chain carries TRBV6-6 and TRBJ1-1; D is uncertain. CDR1 MNHNY and CDR2 SVGAGI come from the germline V gene (reference sequence). The CDR3 has 13 amino acids. CDR3 in DNA: TGTGCCAGCAGTTGGGCGGTCAACACTGGAGCTTTCTTT. Translated: CASSWAVNTGAFF.

This sequence joins TRBV11-2 and TRBJ2-1; maybe TRBD2 (5 bases). Trimming removed 4 bases at V and 6 bases at J, with 22 bases between. Germline V gene data show CDR1 as SGHAT and CDR2 as FQNNGV. The CDR3 sequence is 17 residues long. The CDR3 DNA reads TGTGCCAGCAGCTCCGACCCGCGGGCGAATCTTTTCAATGAGCAGTTCTTC. Translating gives CASSSDPRANLFNEQFF.

This chain connects TRBV2 to TRBJ2-3, with 9 bases lining up with TRBD2. This CDR3 is 14 amino acids long. The trim removed 8 bases at V and 1 base at J, leaving 4 bases unmatched. Germline V gives CDR1 SNHLY, CDR2 FYNNEI. The CDR3 sequence: CASSKREGTDTQYF. As DNA, the CDR3 is TGTGCCAGCTCAAAGCGGGAGGGCACAGATACGCAGTATTTT.

The rearrangement uses TRBV20-1 and TRBJ2-1, with 7 positions matching TRBD2. V dropped 1 base and J dropped 4; count of bases not matched to a gene: 10. The CDR3 sequence is 16 residues long. Germline loops: CDR1 DFQATT, CDR2 SNEGSKA (reference sequence). The CDR3 DNA is TGCAGTGCTAGAGTAACGGCGGGAGACCCATACAATGAGCAGTTCTTC. It yields the protein CSARVTAGDPYNEQFF.

About this clonotype: Lacking the conserved final phenylalanine or tryptophan, this CDR3 likely reflects a read error. The gene calls are TRBV29-1 and TRBJ2-7, with D possibly called TRBD1 or TRBD2 (5 bases each). The CDR3 is 13 amino acids. With 3 bases removed from V and 3 bases from J, the gap between germline ends came to 12 bases. The germline V gene encodes CDR1 SQVTM and CDR2 ANQGSEA. For the CDR3, the DNA is TGCAGCGTTGATGGGCATGGGGGCTACGAGCAGTACTAC. Translating gives CSVDGHGGYEQYY.

This clonotype was detected ten times or more. This chain uses TRBV6-5 with TRBJ1-1; maybe TRBD1 (5 bases). The CDR3 runs to 12 residues. Germline CDR1 reads MNHEY; CDR2 reads SVGAGI. Trimming took 6 bases from V and 5 from J, leaving 10 bases between them. The CDR3 nucleotides read TGTGCCAGCAGCCCAGGGTATACTGAAGCTTTCTTT. Amino acid sequence: CASSPGYTEAFF.

This clonotype was seen only a few times. The chain is built from TRBV7-2 and TRBJ2-1, with D unresolved. CDR1 SGHTA and CDR2 FQGNSA come from the germline V gene. This CDR3 has 11 amino acids. Trimming removed 5 bases from V and 8 bases from J, with 7 bases in between. The DNA for the CDR3 is TGTGCCAGCAGCGAGCTCTATGAGCAGTTCTTC. Translated: CASSELYEQFF.

The V call is TRBV20-1, the J call TRBJ1-2, with TRBD1 as a possible D gene (6 bases). The germline V gene encodes CDR1 DFQATT and CDR2 SNEGSKA (reference sequence). The CDR3 is made up of 14 amino acids. The V and J ends lost 5 bases and 2 bases respectively, with 15 bases between them. For the CDR3, the DNA is TGCAGTGCTGTACGGGACAATCTAAACTATGGCTACACCTTC. It is translated as CSAVRDNLNYGYTF.

There are a few counts of this clonotype. This chain connects TRBV7-9 to TRBJ1-1, with D possibly matching TRBD1 (6 bases). V was shortened by 5 bases and J by 0 bases, with 13 bases between the two germline ends. CDR1 is SEHNR and CDR2 is FQNEAQ in the germline V gene (reference sequence). There are 15 residues in the CDR3. This CDR3 is CASSRLGQMNTEAFF. DNA for the CDR3: TGTGCCAGCAGCCGCCTTGGACAGATGAACACTGAAGCTTTCTTT.